One and the same sample provided the 2 T cell receptor beta chains below, sequenced in a study of radiotherapy plus CTLA-4 blockade in lung cancer. Sequencing used immunoSEQ multiplex PCR; TCRdb keeps in-frame clones, though not all of them. The sample lists 65,000 to 70,000 clones; approximately 79% were seen once. The sequenced sample was peripheral blood, obtained from a patient treated with radiotherapy plus ipilimumab. The receptor source for this set is a human donor with non-small cell lung cancer who had a complete response to radiotherapy plus ipilimumab.

The genes are TRBV9 and TRBJ1-4, with D uncertain. Germline CDR1 and CDR2: SGDLS and YYNGEE. There are 16 residues in the CDR3. The germline V and J ends were trimmed by 1 base and 7 bases, with 17 bases remaining between them. CDR3 residues: CASSVPGTDGAEKLFF. CDR3 DNA: TGTGCCAGCAGCGTACCGGGTACAGATGGAGCTGAAAAACTGTTTTTT.

This clone was found a few times. The V call is TRBV7-2, the J call TRBJ1-2, with 8 positions matching TRBD1. Germline V gene data show CDR1 as SGHTA and CDR2 as FQGNSA. The trim removed 3 bases at V and 8 bases at J, leaving 11 bases unmatched. There are 15 residues in the CDR3. In DNA, the CDR3 is TGTGCCAGCAGCTTGAGTGACAGGGGTGGGGTAGGCTACACCTTC. This encodes CASSLSDRGGVGYTF.